This T cell receptor (beta chain) stems from a study of PD-1 blockade in classical Hodgkin lymphoma. For the study at large: On a schedule of every 2 weeks, patients received nivolumab 3 mg/kg intravenously.

Profiling relied on immunoSEQ multiplex PCR, and the TCRdb table lists in-frame clones only, not all of them. Of about 24,000 clones in the sample, 81% were seen once. From germline, CDR1 is KGHSH and CDR2 LQKENI. Trimming took 1 base from V and 5 from J, leaving 18 bases between them. This CDR3 contains 17 residues. Study-wide results and limits: When nivolumab was started under 1 year after ASCT, patients were excluded. Baseline TCR diversity was reportedly lower in newly diagnosed patients than healthy donors.

Details on this clone: The antigen remains undetermined.

Time point defined: cycle 4 day 1 (C4D1), after 5 to 7 weeks of nivolumab. Brentuximab vedotin exposure varied among the patients, all of whom had relapsed after autologous stem cell transplantation. The V and J genes are TRBV18 and TRBJ1-3; tentatively, D is TRBD1 (6 bases). The receptor was derived from a human donor with classical Hodgkin lymphoma. This specimen consisted of peripheral blood mononuclear cells (PBMCs), obtained before the fourth cycle of nivolumab. The CDR3 DNA sequence: TGTGCCAGCTCACCACTGGCTCGACAGGAGATTAGAAACACCATATATTTT. Translated, it gives CASSPLARQEIRNTIYF.